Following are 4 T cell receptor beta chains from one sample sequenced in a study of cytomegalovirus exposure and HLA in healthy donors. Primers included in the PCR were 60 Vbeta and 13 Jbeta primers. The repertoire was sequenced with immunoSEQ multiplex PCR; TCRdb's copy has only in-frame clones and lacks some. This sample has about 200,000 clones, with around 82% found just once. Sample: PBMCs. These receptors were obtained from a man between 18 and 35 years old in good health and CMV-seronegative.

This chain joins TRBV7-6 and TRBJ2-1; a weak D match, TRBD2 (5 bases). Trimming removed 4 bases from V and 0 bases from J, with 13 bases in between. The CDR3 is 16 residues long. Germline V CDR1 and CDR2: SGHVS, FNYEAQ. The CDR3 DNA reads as TGTGCCAGCAGCTCTCGGGTGGGGAGCTCCTACAATGAGCAGTTCTTC. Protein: CASSSRVGSSYNEQFF.

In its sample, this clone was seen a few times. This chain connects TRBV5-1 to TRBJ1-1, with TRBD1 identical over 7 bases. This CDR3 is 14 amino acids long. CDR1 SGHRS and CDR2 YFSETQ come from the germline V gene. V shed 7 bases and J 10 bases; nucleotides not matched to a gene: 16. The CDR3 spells CASGPAVGQKVAFF. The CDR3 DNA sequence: TGCGCCAGCGGGCCAGCTGTGGGACAGAAGGTAGCTTTCTTT.

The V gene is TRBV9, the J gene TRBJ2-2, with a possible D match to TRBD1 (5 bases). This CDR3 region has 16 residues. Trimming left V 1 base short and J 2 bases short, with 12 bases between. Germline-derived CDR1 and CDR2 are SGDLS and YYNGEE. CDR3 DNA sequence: TGTGCCAGCAGCGTAAGGATTCAGGGAAACACCGGGGAGCTGTTTTTT. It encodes CASSVRIQGNTGELFF.

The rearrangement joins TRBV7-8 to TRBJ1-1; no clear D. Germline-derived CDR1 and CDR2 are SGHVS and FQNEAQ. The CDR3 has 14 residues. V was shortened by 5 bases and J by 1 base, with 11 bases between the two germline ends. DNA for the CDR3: TGTGCCAGCAGCCCCCTAACCGCGAACACTGAAGCTTTCTTT. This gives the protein CASSPLTANTEAFF.